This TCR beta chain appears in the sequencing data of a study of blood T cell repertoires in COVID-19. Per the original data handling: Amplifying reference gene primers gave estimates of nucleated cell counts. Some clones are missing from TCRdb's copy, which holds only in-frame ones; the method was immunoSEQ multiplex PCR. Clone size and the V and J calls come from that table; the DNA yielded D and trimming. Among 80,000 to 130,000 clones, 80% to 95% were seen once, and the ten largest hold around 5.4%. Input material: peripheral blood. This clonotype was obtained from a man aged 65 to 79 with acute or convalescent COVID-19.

CDR3 in DNA: TGTGCCAGCAGCTTGGAAGCGGGCTATGGCTACACCTTC. Amino acids: CASSLEAGYGYTF. The rearrangement uses TRBV5-6 and TRBJ1-2, with D hard to call. The V gene lost 0 bases and the J gene lost 4 bases, with 7 bases spanning the gap. Germline-derived CDR1 and CDR2 are SGHDT and YYEEEE. This CDR3 has 13 amino acids. The variable domain in full, with the rest retrieved from reference TRBV5-6 and TRBJ1-2, is DAGVTQSPTHLIKTRGQQVTLRCSPKSGHDTVSWYQQALGQGPQFIFQYYEEEERQRGNFPDRFSGHQFPNYSSELNVNALLLGDSALYLCASSLEAGYGYTFGSGTRLTVV.